The source of this T cell receptor beta chain is a study of T cell repertoires in cytomegalovirus infection. As for the study in general: Public TCR beta signatures provided an indication of both CMV infection and a matching HLA type.

The CDR3 loop spans 14 amino acids. J lost 8 bases, V lost 7 bases, and 8 bases had no gene match. The V gene's germline CDR1 is MGHDK and CDR2 SYGVNS. Using its own MiXCR run on the reads, TCRdb lists one record per CDR3 protein. There are about 530,000 distinct CDR3 sequences in the sample; more than 20% occur only once, and roughly an eighth lies in the top ten. The chain employs TRBV25-1 and TRBJ2-1; 10 bases are shared with TRBD1. This sequence was found in a human donor in good health (CMV status not recorded). Some clones in this sample may be carry-over from other donors' samples. The sample taken for sequencing was PBMCs. Written as DNA, the CDR3 is TGTGCCAGCACTCTGGGACAGGGGATGGATGAGCAGTTCTTC. This translates into CASTLGQGMDEQFF.